The clone carrying this T cell receptor (beta chain) came up once. What it binds is unknown. After removal of 7 bases from V and 2 bases from J, the junction contained 5 bases not matched to a gene. The CDR3 covers 16 residues. Germline V gene data show CDR1 as ENHRY and CDR2 as SYGVKD. The sample belongs to a study of cytomegalovirus exposure and HLA in healthy donors. Study-level points and caveats: HLA alleles were associated with around 17,000 TCR beta sequences in a later analysis at 0.05 false discovery rate. Usually a TCR sequence was rare, but some public TCRs were found in many donors.

PCR primers comprised 60 Vbeta and 13 Jbeta primers. The protocol was immunoSEQ multiplex PCR, while the TCRdb copy is restricted to in-frame clones and leaves out a portion. Altogether 130,000 or so clones are present, 70% to 85% being singletons, with the ten largest covering 4.2%. The TCR originated in a male donor in good health and CMV-seropositive. The chain joins TRBV10-3 to TRBJ2-7, with TRBD2 matching 16 bases. Sequences were obtained from PBMCs. Written as DNA, the CDR3 is TGTGCCATCAATACCGGGACTAGCGGGAGGGCCTACGAGCAGTACTTC. The encoded protein is CAINTGTSGRAYEQYF.